In its sample, the clone carrying this T cell receptor beta chain was seen many times. Its antigen is currently unknown. TCRdb independently ran MiXCR on the 5' RACE reads; one entry per CDR3 protein. This table holds some 340,000 distinct CDR3 sequences, under 15% found once. The data were taken from a study of CD8 T cells in ankylosing spondylitis. Findings of the study overall: Disease-associated clones were CD8+ and fairly uncommon in peripheral blood.

CDR3 size: 9 residues. V dropped 6 bases and J dropped 9 bases, with 8 bases sitting between them. The V gene's germline CDR1 is SQVTM and CDR2 ANQGSEA. The V and J genes are TRBV29-1 and TRBJ1-2, with D uncertain. Input material: blood, either unsorted or a sorted T cell fraction (not recorded which). This TCR came from a male donor with ankylosing spondylitis or in good health (not recorded which). The CDR3: CSVRESYTF. The CDR3 region has the DNA TGCAGCGTCCGGGAGAGCTACACCTTC.